A single sample is the source of the 5 T cell receptor beta chains below, sequenced in a study of cytomegalovirus exposure and HLA in healthy donors. The table came from immunoSEQ multiplex PCR; TCRdb's copy has only in-frame clones and leaves some out. The top ten hold approximately 0.96% of the sample, which has 250,000 to 350,000 clones, over 75% seen once. Sequenced material: PBMCs. These receptors came from a man younger than 40 in good health and CMV-seronegative.

The chain is built from TRBV7-2 and TRBJ1-1; possibly TRBD1 for D (6 bases). Germline V CDR1 and CDR2: SGHTA, FQGNSA. Trimming removed 5 bases at V and 0 bases at J, with 13 bases between. The CDR3 runs 15 residues. The CDR3 coding sequence is TGTGCCAGCAGCGCCCGACAGGCGATGAACACTGAAGCTTTCTTT. As protein: CASSARQAMNTEAFF.

This clone was detected only once. This chain connects TRBV6-4 to TRBJ2-2; D perhaps matches TRBD1 (5 bases). Deletions cut 7 bases from V and 1 base from J, with 10 bases between. Germline CDR1 reads MRHNA; CDR2 reads SNTAGT. The CDR3 has 14 residues. The CDR3 here is CASKQGWNTGELFF. DNA of the CDR3: TGTGCCAGCAAGCAGGGTTGGAACACCGGGGAGCTGTTTTTT.

The rearrangement links TRBV4-2 to TRBJ2-7; perhaps TRBD2 as D (6 bases). The germline CDR1 and CDR2 sequences are LGHNA and YNFKEQ. Trimming left V 4 bases short and J 3 bases short, with 10 bases between. This CDR3 has 13 amino acids. Written as DNA, the CDR3 is TGTGCCAGCAGCCGACTAGACCTCTACGAGCAGTACTTC. Its protein product is CASSRLDLYEQYF.

The chain uses TRBV2 and TRBJ2-6, with D possibly matching TRBD2 (5 bases). The CDR3 length is 17 residues. V lost 2 bases and J 6 bases, leaving 17 bases between the germline ends. From germline, CDR1 is SNHLY and CDR2 FYNNEI. In DNA form, the CDR3 reads TGTGCCAGCAGTGAACTCGGTCGGGGTCTTGAGGCCAACGTCCTGACTTTC. This gives the protein CASSELGRGLEANVLTF.

This sequence joins TRBV10-3 and TRBJ1-3; TRBD1 matches at 8 bases. Germline lookup yields CDR1 ENHRY and CDR2 SYGVKD. The ends lost 6 bases at V and 2 bases at J; junction bases unmatched: 3. The length of the CDR3 is 14 residues. CDR3 amino acids: CAIRGQVAGNTIYF. The CDR3 DNA is TGTGCCATCAGGGGACAGGTAGCTGGAAACACCATATATTTT.